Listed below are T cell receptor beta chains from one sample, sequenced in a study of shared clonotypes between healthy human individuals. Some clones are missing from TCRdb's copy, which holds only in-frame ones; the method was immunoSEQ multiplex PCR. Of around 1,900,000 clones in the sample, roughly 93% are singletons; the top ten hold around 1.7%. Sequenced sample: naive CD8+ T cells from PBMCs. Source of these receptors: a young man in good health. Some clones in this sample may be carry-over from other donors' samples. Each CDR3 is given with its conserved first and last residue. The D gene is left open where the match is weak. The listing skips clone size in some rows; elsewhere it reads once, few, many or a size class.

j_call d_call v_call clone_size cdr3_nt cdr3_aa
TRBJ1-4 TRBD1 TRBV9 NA TGTGCCAGCAGCGCTTCGGGACAGGGGGGTAATGAAAAACTGTTTTTT CASSASGQGGNEKLFF
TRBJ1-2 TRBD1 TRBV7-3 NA TGTGCCAGCAGCCCCGGACAGGGACTTAACTATGGCTACACCTTC CASSPGQGLNYGYTF
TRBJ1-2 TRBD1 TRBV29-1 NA TGCAGCGTGGGAAGACAGGGGGCTTTTGGCTACACCTTC CSVGRQGAFGYTF
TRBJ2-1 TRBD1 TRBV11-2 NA TGTGCCAGCAGCTTGAGGGGGCCTTCCTACAATGAGCAGTTCTTC CASSLRGPSYNEQFF
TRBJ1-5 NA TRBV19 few TGTGCCAGTAGTCTGCCCGCGGAGGGGGGAACTTATAGCAATCAGCCCCAGCATTTT CASSLPAEGGTYSNQPQHF
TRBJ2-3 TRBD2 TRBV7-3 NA TGTGCCAGCAGCTTGGGGACTAGCTTCACAGATACGCAGTATTTT CASSLGTSFTDTQYF
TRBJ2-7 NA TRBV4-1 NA TGCGCCAGCAGCCAAGAGATGGGACCCCTCCCTCCCCCGTACAACTACGAGCAGTACTTC CASSQEMGPLPPPYNYEQYF
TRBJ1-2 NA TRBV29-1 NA TGCAGCGTTGAAACGAGGGAGTTCTATGGCTACACCTTC CSVETREFYGYTF
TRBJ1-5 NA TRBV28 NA TGTGCCAGCAGGACCGGGGGGGCTAATCAGCCCCAGCATTTT CASRTGGANQPQHF
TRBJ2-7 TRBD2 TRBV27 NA TGTGCCAGCAGTCATTTTACCGCAAAGCCGGGACTAGACTCCTACGAGCAGTACTTC CASSHFTAKPGLDSYEQYF
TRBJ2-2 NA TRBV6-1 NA TGTGCCAGCAGTGAACGCGTAACACCGAACACCGGGGAGCTGTTTTTT CASSERVTPNTGELFF
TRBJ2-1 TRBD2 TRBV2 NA TGTGCCAGCAGTGCGGTAGCGGGAGACGAGCAGTTCTTC CASSAVAGDEQFF
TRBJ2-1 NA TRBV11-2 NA TGTGCCAGCAGCCCGAAGGCCTTTACTAGCCGAAATGAGCAGTTCTTC CASSPKAFTSRNEQFF
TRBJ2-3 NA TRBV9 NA TGTGCCAGCAGCGTAGGCGGGGACACAGATACGCAGTATTTT CASSVGGDTDTQYF
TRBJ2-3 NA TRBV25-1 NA TGTGCCAGCAGTGCCCCGGGCCGCCGCCCGAGCACAGATACGCAGTATTTT CASSAPGRRPSTDTQYF
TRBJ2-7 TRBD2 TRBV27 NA TGTGCCAGCAGTTTATCGGGGGGGTCCTACGAGCAGTACTTC CASSLSGGSYEQYF
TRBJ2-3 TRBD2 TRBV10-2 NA TGCGCCAGCAGACTAGCGAGGCCACATACGCAGTATTTT CASRLARPHTQYF
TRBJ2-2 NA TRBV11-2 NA TGTGCCAGCAGCTCCGGGGCTCCCGGGGAGCTGTTTTTT CASSSGAPGELFF
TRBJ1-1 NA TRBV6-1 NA TGTGCCAGCAGTGAATTTTTCTCGGGCTATACTGAAGCTTTCTTT CASSEFFSGYTEAFF
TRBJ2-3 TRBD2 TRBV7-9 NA TGTGCCAGCAGCTTACCACTAGGACTAGCGGAGGGGGGCACAGATACGCAGTATTTT CASSLPLGLAEGGTDTQYF
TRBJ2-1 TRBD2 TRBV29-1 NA TGCAGCGCAAACCCCACTAGCGGGATTCCGCATGAGCAGTTCTTC CSANPTSGIPHEQFF
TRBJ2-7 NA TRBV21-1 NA TGTGCCAGCAGCCAGATCGGGGGGCTAGCGGGAATGAGCTCCTACGAGCAGTACTTC CASSQIGGLAGMSSYEQYF
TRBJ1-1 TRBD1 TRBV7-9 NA TGTGCCAGCAGCCCGCCGACAGGGATGAACACTGAAGCTTTCTTT CASSPPTGMNTEAFF
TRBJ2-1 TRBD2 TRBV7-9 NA TGTGCCAGCAGCTTCGGACTAGCGGATCAGTTCTTC CASSFGLADQFF
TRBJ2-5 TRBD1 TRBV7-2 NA TGTGCCAGCAGCTTTTTCGGCACAGGGGACGAGACCCAGTACTTC CASSFFGTGDETQYF
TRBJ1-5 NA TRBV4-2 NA TGTGCCAGCAGCCAAGAACTGGGGTATAGCAATCAGCCCCAGCATTTT CASSQELGYSNQPQHF
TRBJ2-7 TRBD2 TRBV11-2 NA TGTGCCAGCAGCTTAGGGACTAGCGGTTACGAGCAGTACTTC CASSLGTSGYEQYF
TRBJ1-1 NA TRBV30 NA TGTGCCTGGAGTGATAAGGGTAACACTGAAGCTTTCTTT CAWSDKGNTEAFF
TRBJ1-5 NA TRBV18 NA TGTGCCAGCTCACCACAGGGGTCTCACAATCAGCCCCAGCATTTT CASSPQGSHNQPQHF
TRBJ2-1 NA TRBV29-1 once TGCAGCGTTGAAGTGGGGCTAGACAAGTTCTTC CSVEVGLDKFF
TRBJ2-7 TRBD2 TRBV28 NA TGTGCCAGCCGGCTAGCGGAAGGCTACGAGCAGTACTTC CASRLAEGYEQYF
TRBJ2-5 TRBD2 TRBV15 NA TGTGCCACCAGCAGGGGAGGGGAGGGCCAAGAGACCCAGTACTTC CATSRGGEGQETQYF
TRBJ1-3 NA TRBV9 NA TGTGCCAGCGGACCGTCCTCTGGAAACACCATATATTTT CASGPSSGNTIYF
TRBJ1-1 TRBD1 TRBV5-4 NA TGTGCCAGCAGGGATACTCAGGGGGCGGCTGAAGCTTTCTTT CASRDTQGAAEAFF
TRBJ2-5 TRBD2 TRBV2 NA TGTGCCAGCAGAGGGACTATCGGAGAGACCCAGTACTTC CASRGTIGETQYF
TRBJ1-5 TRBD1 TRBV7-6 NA TGTGCCAGCACCCCTGGGACAGCGAATCAGCCCCAGCATTTT CASTPGTANQPQHF
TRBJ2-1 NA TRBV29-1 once TGCAGCCTAAGACCCATAAGCTCCTACAATGAGCAGTTCTTC CSLRPISSYNEQFF
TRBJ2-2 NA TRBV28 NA TGTGCCAGCAGTTTATTGGGATACACCGGGGAGCTGTTTTTT CASSLLGYTGELFF
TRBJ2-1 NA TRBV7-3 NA TGTGCCAGCAGCTTAAGGCGGCAGGGTAGAAATGAGCAGTTCTTC CASSLRRQGRNEQFF
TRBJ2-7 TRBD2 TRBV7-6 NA TGTGCCAGCAGCCCGCGGACTAGCGGTCCCCCCTACGAGCAGTACTTC CASSPRTSGPPYEQYF
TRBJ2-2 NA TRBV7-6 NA TGTGCCAGCAGCTTAGAGATAGGCACCGGGGAGCTGTTTTTT CASSLEIGTGELFF
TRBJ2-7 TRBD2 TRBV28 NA TGTGCCAGCAGTTCCAAGCGGGAGGGCCCCTACGAGCAGTACTTC CASSSKREGPYEQYF
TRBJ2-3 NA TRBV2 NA TGTGCCAGCCGGGGTAACGATGGACCAAAGGGAGATACGCAGTATTTT CASRGNDGPKGDTQYF
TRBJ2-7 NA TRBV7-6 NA TGTGCCAGCAGCCCCGGGCAGGGCCAAGGCTACGAGCAGTACTTC CASSPGQGQGYEQYF
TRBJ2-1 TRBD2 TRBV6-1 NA TGTGCCAGCAGTGGTGTTAGCGGGAGGGCCCCCTACAATGAGCAGTTCTTC CASSGVSGRAPYNEQFF
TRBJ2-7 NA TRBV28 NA TGTGCCAGCAGTTTAAGACCAGGCTCCTACGAGCAGTACTTC CASSLRPGSYEQYF
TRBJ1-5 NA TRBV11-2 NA TGTGCCAGCAGCTTAGACCCCGCGTGGCCCCAGCATTTT CASSLDPAWPQHF
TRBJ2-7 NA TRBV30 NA TGTGCCTGGAGTGAGCCCATCCTCTCCTACGAGCAGTACTTC CAWSEPILSYEQYF
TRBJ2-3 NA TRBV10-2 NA TGCGCCAGCAATTTCCGGACGGATTACACAGATACGCAGTATTTT CASNFRTDYTDTQYF
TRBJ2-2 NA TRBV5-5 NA TGTGCCAGCAGCTTGAAGCGTAGGGACTTCATGGGGGAGCTGTTTTTT CASSLKRRDFMGELFF
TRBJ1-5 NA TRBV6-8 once TGTGCCAGCAGTTATAAGTCTTCGCAGGCGATAAGCAATCAGCCCCAGCATTTT CASSYKSSQAISNQPQHF
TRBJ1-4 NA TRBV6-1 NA TGTGCCAGCAGTGAACCCAGGGAACCTAATGAAAAACTGTTTTTT CASSEPREPNEKLFF
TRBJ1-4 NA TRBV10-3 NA TGTGCCATCAGTGAGTCGGGACGGACTGCAACTAATGAAAAACTGTTTTTT CAISESGRTATNEKLFF